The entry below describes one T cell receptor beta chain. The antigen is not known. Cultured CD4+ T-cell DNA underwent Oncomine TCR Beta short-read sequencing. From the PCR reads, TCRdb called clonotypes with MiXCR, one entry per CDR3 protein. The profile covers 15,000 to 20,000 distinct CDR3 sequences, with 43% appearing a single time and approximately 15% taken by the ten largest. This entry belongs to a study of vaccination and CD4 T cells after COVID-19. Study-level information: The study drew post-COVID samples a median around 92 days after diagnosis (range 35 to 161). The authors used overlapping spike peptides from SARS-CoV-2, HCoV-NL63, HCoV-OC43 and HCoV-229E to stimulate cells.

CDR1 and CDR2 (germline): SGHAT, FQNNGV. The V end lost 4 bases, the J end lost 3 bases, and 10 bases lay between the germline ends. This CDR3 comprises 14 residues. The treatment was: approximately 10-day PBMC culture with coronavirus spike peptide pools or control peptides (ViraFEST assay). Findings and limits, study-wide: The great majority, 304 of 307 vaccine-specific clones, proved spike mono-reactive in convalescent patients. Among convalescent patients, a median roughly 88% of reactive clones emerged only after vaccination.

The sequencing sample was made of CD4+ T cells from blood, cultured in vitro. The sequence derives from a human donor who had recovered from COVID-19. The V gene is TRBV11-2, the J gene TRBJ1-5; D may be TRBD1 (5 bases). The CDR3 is CASSSQGLNQPQHF. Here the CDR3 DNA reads TGTGCCAGCAGCTCGCAGGGTCTCAATCAGCCCCAGCATTTT.